What follows are 25 T cell receptor beta chains derived from one specimen sequenced in a study of beta chain features in type 1 diabetes. Sequencing targeted expressed TCRB transcripts, as all isolated RNA had been reverse transcribed. Measured with immunoSEQ multiplex PCR; TCRdb has only the in-frame clones, and not every one. The sample shows hundreds of thousands of clones, less than 10% of them seen only once. Sequencing was done on a sample of central memory CD4+ T cells from blood. These receptors came from a woman between 18 and 29 years old in good health.

The chain is built from TRBV29-1 and TRBJ2-3; the match to TRBD1 covers 11 bases. The CDR3 is made up of 14 amino acids. V shed 6 bases, J shed 8 bases, and the junction held 10 bases outside the gene matches. Germline loops: CDR1 SQVTM, CDR2 ANQGSEA. The DNA for the CDR3 is TGCAGCGTGGCGGACAGGGGGCAATCCCGTACGCAGTATTTT. Its protein is CSVADRGQSRTQYF.

There are a few counts of this clone. The chain joins TRBV6-5 to TRBJ1-5; unclear D gene. The CDR3 is made up of 14 amino acids. The V end lost 3 bases, the J end lost 4 bases, and 10 bases lay between the germline ends. Looked up from germline, CDR1 is MNHEY and CDR2 is SVGAGI. The CDR3 DNA reads as TGTGCCAGCAGTTATGTGGGGATTAATCAGCCCCAGCATTTT. Amino acids: CASSYVGINQPQHF.

Points on this clone: Distinct nucleotide sequences in the sample also encode this CDR3. V is TRBV5-1 and J is TRBJ1-1; no clear D. Germline loops: CDR1 SGHRS, CDR2 YFSETQ. V lost 2 bases to trimming and J lost 1 base, with 6 bases between them. CDR3 size: 13 residues. This chain's CDR3 is CASSLLGNTEAFF. CDR3 bases: TGCGCCAGCAGCTTATTGGGGAACACTGAAGCTTTCTTT.

The chain has TRBV5-1 and TRBJ2-5, with 7 bases identical to TRBD2. There are 15 residues in the CDR3. Looked up from germline, CDR1 is SGHRS and CDR2 is YFSETQ. The V and J ends lost 0 bases and 4 bases, in that order; junction bases with no gene match: 6. The CDR3: CASSLGAGVRETQYF. CDR3 coding DNA: TGCGCCAGCAGCTTGGGGGCGGGAGTTCGAGAGACCCAGTACTTC.

In this sample, this clone turned up many times. This chain uses TRBV10-3 with TRBJ2-5; TRBD2 is a possible D gene (5 bases). Between the trimmed V and J ends, which lost 4 bases and 0 bases, there was a span of 9 bases. CDR1 and CDR2 from the germline V gene are ENHRY and SYGVKD. The CDR3 extends over 14 amino acids. Here the CDR3 reads CAISASGNQETQYF. The DNA for the CDR3 is TGTGCCATCAGTGCGTCGGGGAACCAAGAGACCCAGTACTTC.

This clone has more than one count but fewer than ten. The J gene is TRBJ2-4, the V gene TRBV4-3; D is unclear. CDR3 length: 16 residues. The V gene's germline CDR1 is LGHNA and CDR2 YSLEER. Trimming stripped 0 bases from V and 2 bases from J, with 11 bases between. The CDR3 reads CASSQDWGWSKNIQYF. CDR3 sequence (DNA): TGCGCCAGCAGCCAAGACTGGGGATGGTCCAAAAACATTCAGTACTTC.

The chain is built from TRBV10-3 and TRBJ2-1, with 9 positions matching TRBD2. CDR3 length: 16 amino acids. Germline CDR1 ENHRY, CDR2 SYGVKD. The ends lost 6 bases at V and 7 bases at J; junction bases unmatched: 13. CDR3 coding DNA: TGTGCCATCAGGCCACTAGGCGGGAGGGCTTCTAATGAGCAGTTCTTC. This sequence encodes CAIRPLGGRASNEQFF.

V is TRBV11-2 and J is TRBJ2-1; 7 nucleotides agree with TRBD1. There are 16 residues in the CDR3. With V trimmed by 1 base and J by 0 bases, 3 bases remained unmatched. The germline V gene has CDR1 SGHAT and CDR2 FQNNGV. CDR3 sequence (DNA): TGTGCCAGCAGCTTAGTCCCAGGGGGCTCCTACAATGAGCAGTTCTTC. Its protein is CASSLVPGGSYNEQFF. Filled out from reference TRBV11-2 and TRBJ2-1, the complete variable domain reads EAGVAQSPRYKIIEKRQSVAFWCNPISGHATLYWYQQILGQGPKLLIQFQNNGVVDDSQLPKDRFSAERLKGVDSTLKIQPAKLEDSAVYLCASSLVPGGSYNEQFFGPGTRLTVL.

This rearrangement joins TRBV29-1 to TRBJ2-3; 9 nucleotides agree with TRBD2. This CDR3 has 12 amino acids. The V gene end was trimmed by 7 bases and the J gene end by 8 bases; junction bases not matched to a gene: 7. Looked up from germline, CDR1 is SQVTM and CDR2 is ANQGSEA. The CDR3 is CSAMRREGTQYF. CDR3 sequence (DNA): TGCAGCGCAATGCGGCGGGAGGGTACGCAGTATTTT.

In this sample, this clone turned up a few times. The chain couples TRBV28 to TRBJ2-7, with TRBD1 matching 8 bases. Germline V gene lookup returns CDR1 MDHEN and CDR2 SYDVKM. Germline trimming cut 8 bases from V and 5 bases from J; bases unmatched to any gene: 17. The CDR3 is 16 amino acids. The CDR3 DNA sequence: TGTGCCAGCCCTCGAAGCAGGACAGGGTCCATCGACGAGCAGTACTTC. Residues: CASPRSRTGSIDEQYF.

This clone was detected only a few times. V gene TRBV7-2 combines with J gene TRBJ1-4, with 7 bases matching TRBD1. The CDR3 totals 12 residues. Germline CDR1 reads SGHTA; CDR2 reads FQGNSA. V lost 5 bases, J lost 11 bases, and 5 bases stayed unmatched. CDR3 region: CASSPDRVKLFF. As DNA, the CDR3 is TGTGCCAGCAGCCCCGACAGGGTGAAACTGTTTTTT.

Only a few counts were recorded for this clone. This sequence joins TRBV4-3 and TRBJ1-5; 8 bases line up with TRBD1. CDR1 and CDR2 from the germline V gene are LGHNA and YSLEER. With V trimmed by 4 bases and J by 4 bases, 6 bases remained unmatched. The CDR3 sequence is 15 residues long. The CDR3 region is CASSPRTGGNQPQHF. CDR3 in DNA: TGCGCCAGCAGCCCCCGTACAGGGGGAAATCAGCCCCAGCATTTT.

V usage is TRBV7-2 and J usage is TRBJ1-1; tentatively, D is TRBD1 (6 bases). Deletions cut 4 bases from V and 1 base from J, with 13 bases between. CDR3 length: 15 amino acids. Germline V lookup: CDR1 SGHTA, CDR2 FQGNSA. The CDR3 loop reads CASSSTGFWNTEAFF. The CDR3 DNA follows: TGTGCCAGCAGCTCAACAGGGTTTTGGAACACTGAAGCTTTCTTT. Full variable domain (remainder filled in from reference TRBV7-2 and TRBJ1-1): GAGVSQSPSNKVTEKGKDVELRCDPISGHTALYWYRQSLGQGLEFLIYFQGNSAPDKSGLPSDRFSAERTGGSVSTLTIQRTQQEDSAVYLCASSSTGFWNTEAFFGQGTRLTVV.

The chain employs TRBV10-1 and TRBJ1-2; D remains ambiguous. CDR1 and CDR2 (germline): WNHNN, SYGVQD (reference sequence). Trimming pared 5 bases from V and 2 bases from J, leaving 9 bases between. The CDR3 loop spans 13 amino acids. The DNA of the CDR3 is TGCGCCAGCAGTCGGGATATGAACTATGGCTACACCTTC. Translated, it gives CASSRDMNYGYTF.

This clone came up a few times. The chain employs TRBV5-5 and TRBJ2-6, with no clear D. Trimming left V 4 bases short and J 0 bases short, with 8 bases between. Germline V gene lookup returns CDR1 SGHKS and CDR2 YYEKEE (reference sequence). The CDR3 is 15 amino acids. The CDR3: CASSQTYSGANVLTF. The CDR3 DNA reads as TGTGCCAGCAGCCAGACATACTCTGGGGCCAACGTCCTGACTTTC.

This chain connects TRBV7-9 to TRBJ1-3, with D possibly matching TRBD1 (5 bases). Germline CDR1 SEHNR, CDR2 FQNEAQ (reference sequence). Trimming stripped 1 base from V and 4 bases from J, with 11 bases between. The CDR3 length is 15 residues. CDR3 sequence (DNA): TGTGCCAGCAGCTTAGGAAGGGGTGGAGGAAACACCATATATTTT. It codes for CASSLGRGGGNTIYF. The full variable domain, with the rest looked up from reference TRBV7-9 and TRBJ1-3, is DTGVSQNPRHKITKRGQNVTFRCDPISEHNRLYWYRQTLGQGPEFLTYFQNEAQLEKSRLLSDRFSAERPKGSFSTLEIQRTEQGDSAMYLCASSLGRGGGNTIYFGEGSWLTVV.

This rearrangement joins TRBV7-2 to TRBJ2-4; D is undetermined. Germline loops: CDR1 SGHTA, CDR2 FQGNSA. Trimming took off 2 bases at V and 2 bases at J, with 16 bases between the two ends. CDR3 length: 17 residues. This CDR3 is CASSLFAGLVSKNIQYF. The CDR3 region has the DNA TGTGCCAGCAGCTTATTCGCCGGGCTAGTCTCCAAAAACATTCAGTACTTC. Full variable domain (remainder filled in from reference TRBV7-2 and TRBJ2-4): GAGVSQSPSNKVTEKGKDVELRCDPISGHTALYWYRQSLGQGLEFLIYFQGNSAPDKSGLPSDRFSAERTGGSVSTLTIQRTQQEDSAVYLCASSLFAGLVSKNIQYFGAGTRLSVL.

This clone came up a few times. The chain employs TRBV7-9 and TRBJ2-3; 7 bases match TRBD2. The trim removed 4 bases at V and 1 base at J, leaving 5 bases unmatched. Looked up from germline, CDR1 is SEHNR and CDR2 is FQNEAQ (reference sequence). This CDR3 has 15 residues. The CDR3 loop reads CASSSLTSGTDTQYF. The CDR3 region has the DNA TGTGCCAGCAGCTCCCTAACTAGCGGCACAGATACGCAGTATTTT.

There are a few counts of this clone. The chain joins TRBV9 to TRBJ2-7; 7 bases line up with TRBD2. Germline CDR1 reads SGDLS; CDR2 reads YYNGEE. The CDR3 is made up of 14 amino acids. J gave up 3 bases and V 2 bases, and 5 bases lay outside the gene matches. Here the CDR3 DNA reads TGTGCCAGCAGCGTTTCGGCGGGAGTCTACGAGCAGTACTTC. Amino acid sequence: CASSVSAGVYEQYF. Using reference TRBV9 and TRBJ2-7 for the parts outside the CDR3, the full variable domain is DSGVTQTPKHLITATGQRVTLRCSPRSGDLSVYWYQQSLDQGLQFLIQYYNGEERAKGNILERFSAQQFPDLHSELNLSSLELGDSALYFCASSVSAGVYEQYFGPGTRLTVT.

This clone was seen ten or more times. V usage is TRBV27 and J usage is TRBJ1-4; 9 positions agree with TRBD1. Germline CDR1 reads MNHEY; CDR2 reads SMNVEV (reference sequence). With V trimmed by 5 bases and J by 7 bases, 8 bases remained unmatched. The CDR3 covers 15 residues. The CDR3 loop reads CASSTYRGLGEKLFF. DNA of the CDR3: TGTGCCAGCAGTACATACAGGGGGCTGGGTGAAAAACTGTTTTTT. The whole variable domain, filled in from reference TRBV27 and TRBJ1-4, reads EAQVTQNPRYLITVTGKKLTVTCSQNMNHEYMSWYRQDPGLGLRQIYYSMNVEVTDKGDVPEGYKVSRKEKRNFPLILESPSPNQTSLYFCASSTYRGLGEKLFFGSGTQLSVL.

A few counts support this clone. The V call is TRBV5-4, the J call TRBJ2-7, with 7 bases identical to TRBD1. The CDR3 runs to 16 residues. Germline CDR1 and CDR2: SGHNT and YYREEE (reference sequence). V lost 4 bases and J lost 6; bases outside the gene matches: 16. CDR3 bases: TGTGCCAGCAGCCACCTCCCGGCAGGGGGTTCGGGCGAGCAGTACTTC. It yields the protein CASSHLPAGGSGEQYF.

There are a few counts of this clone. V and J are TRBV5-4 and TRBJ1-2; D is undetermined. CDR1 SGHNT and CDR2 YYREEE come from the germline V gene (reference sequence). CDR3 size: 13 residues. V was cut by 4 bases and J by 5 bases, with 12 bases left in between. The CDR3 DNA sequence: TGTGCCAGCAGCCAGACCGACGAGTATGGCTACACCTTC. This translates into CASSQTDEYGYTF.

CDR3 bases: TGCGCCAGCAGGTCGGAGGGCGGCTACACCTTC. Its translation is CASRSEGGYTF. The gene calls are TRBV5-1 and TRBJ1-2; no definite D call. The germline CDR1 and CDR2 sequences are SGHRS and YFSETQ. The CDR3 contains 11 residues. V lost 5 bases and J lost 8, with 10 bases in between.

This clone was observed a handful of times. The chain recombines TRBV27 with TRBJ2-3; perhaps TRBD1 as D (5 bases). The CDR3 spans 14 residues. V was clipped by 4 bases and J by 4 bases, with 12 bases between them. Germline V CDR1 and CDR2: MNHEY, SMNVEV (reference sequence). CDR3 protein: CASSWAGPPDTQYF. In nucleotides, the CDR3 is TGTGCCAGCAGTTGGGCAGGGCCCCCAGATACGCAGTATTTT.

V usage is TRBV25-1 and J usage is TRBJ2-7; 9 nucleotides align to TRBD2. After removal of 2 bases from V and 2 bases from J, the junction contained 4 bases not matched to a gene. The CDR3 runs to 15 residues. Germline loops: CDR1 MGHDK, CDR2 SYGVNS. CDR3 bases: TGTGCCAGCAGTGAAGCTAGCGGGACCCCCTACGAGCAGTACTTC. The encoded protein is CASSEASGTPYEQYF.